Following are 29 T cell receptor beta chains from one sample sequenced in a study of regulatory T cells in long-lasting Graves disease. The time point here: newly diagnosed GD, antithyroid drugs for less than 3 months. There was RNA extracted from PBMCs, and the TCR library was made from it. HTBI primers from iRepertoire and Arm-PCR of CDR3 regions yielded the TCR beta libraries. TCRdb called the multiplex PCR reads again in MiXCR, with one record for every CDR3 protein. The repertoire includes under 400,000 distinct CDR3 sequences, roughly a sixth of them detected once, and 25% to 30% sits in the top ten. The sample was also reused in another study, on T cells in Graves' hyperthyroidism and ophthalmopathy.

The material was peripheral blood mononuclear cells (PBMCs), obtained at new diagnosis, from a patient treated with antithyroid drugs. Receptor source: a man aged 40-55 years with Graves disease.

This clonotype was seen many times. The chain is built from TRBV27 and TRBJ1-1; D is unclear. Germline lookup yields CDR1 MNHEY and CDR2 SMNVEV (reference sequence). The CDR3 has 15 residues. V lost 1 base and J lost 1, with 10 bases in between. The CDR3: CASSLLKYRNTEAFF. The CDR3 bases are TGTGCCAGCAGTTTATTAAAATACAGGAACACTGAAGCTTTCTTT.

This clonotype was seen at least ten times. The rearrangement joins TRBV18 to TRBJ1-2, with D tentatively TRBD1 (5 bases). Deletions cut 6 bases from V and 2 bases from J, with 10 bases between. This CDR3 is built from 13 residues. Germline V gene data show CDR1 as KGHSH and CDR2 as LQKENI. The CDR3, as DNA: TGTGCCAGCTCTTCAGACAGCAACTATGGCTACACCTTC. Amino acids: CASSSDSNYGYTF.

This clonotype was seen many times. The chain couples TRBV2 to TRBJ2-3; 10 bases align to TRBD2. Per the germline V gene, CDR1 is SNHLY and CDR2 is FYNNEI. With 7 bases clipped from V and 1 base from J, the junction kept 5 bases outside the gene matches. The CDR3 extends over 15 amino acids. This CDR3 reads CASNRLAGGTDTQYF. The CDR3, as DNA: TGTGCCAGCAATCGGCTAGCGGGGGGCACAGATACGCAGTATTTT.

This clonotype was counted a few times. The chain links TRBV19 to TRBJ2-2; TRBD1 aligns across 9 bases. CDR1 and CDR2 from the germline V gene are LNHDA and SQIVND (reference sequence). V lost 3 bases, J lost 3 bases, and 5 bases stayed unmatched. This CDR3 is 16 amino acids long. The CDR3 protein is CASSMRDRDDTGELFF. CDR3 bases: TGTGCCAGTAGTATGCGGGACAGGGACGACACCGGGGAGCTGTTTTTT.

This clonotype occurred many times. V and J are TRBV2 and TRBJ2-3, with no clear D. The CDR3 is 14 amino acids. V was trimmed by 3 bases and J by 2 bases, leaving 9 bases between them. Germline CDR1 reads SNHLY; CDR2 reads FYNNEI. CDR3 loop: CASSDSDYTDTQYF. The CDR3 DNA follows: TGTGCCAGCAGTGACAGCGATTACACAGATACGCAGTATTTT.

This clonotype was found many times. CDR3 sequence: CASSHRGNQPQHF. The CDR3 DNA reads TGTGCCAGCAGCCACAGGGGCAATCAGCCCCAGCATTTT. This chain uses TRBV7-2 with TRBJ1-5, with D possibly matching TRBD1 (6 bases). Germline V CDR1 and CDR2: SGHTA, FQGNSA. V was trimmed by 5 bases and J by 2 bases, leaving 7 bases between them. The CDR3 loop spans 13 amino acids.

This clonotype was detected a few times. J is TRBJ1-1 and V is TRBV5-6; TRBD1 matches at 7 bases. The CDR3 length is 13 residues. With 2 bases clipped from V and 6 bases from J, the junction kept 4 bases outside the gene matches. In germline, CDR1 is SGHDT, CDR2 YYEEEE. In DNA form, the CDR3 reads TGTGCCAGCAGCTTCCTTGGGACAGCTGAAGCTTTCTTT. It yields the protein CASSFLGTAEAFF. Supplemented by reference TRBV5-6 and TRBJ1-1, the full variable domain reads DAGVTQSPTHLIKTRGQQVTLRCSPKSGHDTVSWYQQALGQGPQFIFQYYEEEERQRGNFPDRFSGHQFPNYSSELNVNALLLGDSALYLCASSFLGTAEAFFGQGTRLTVV.

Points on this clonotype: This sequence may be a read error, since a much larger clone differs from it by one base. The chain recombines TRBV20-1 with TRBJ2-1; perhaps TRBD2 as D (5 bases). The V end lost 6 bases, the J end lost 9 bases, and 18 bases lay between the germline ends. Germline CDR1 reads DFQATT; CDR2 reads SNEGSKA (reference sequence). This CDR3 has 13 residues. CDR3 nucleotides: TGCAGTGCACCCTTACCGTCTCGGGGTGAGCAGTTCTTC. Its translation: CSAPLPSRGEQFF.

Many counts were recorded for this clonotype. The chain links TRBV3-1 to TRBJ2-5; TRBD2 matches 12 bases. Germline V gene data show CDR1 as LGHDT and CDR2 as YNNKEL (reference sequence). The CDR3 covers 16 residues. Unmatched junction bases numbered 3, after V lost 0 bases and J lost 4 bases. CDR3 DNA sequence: TGTGCCAGCAGCCAAGATCTAGCGGGGGGGTTAGAGACCCAGTACTTC. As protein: CASSQDLAGGLETQYF.

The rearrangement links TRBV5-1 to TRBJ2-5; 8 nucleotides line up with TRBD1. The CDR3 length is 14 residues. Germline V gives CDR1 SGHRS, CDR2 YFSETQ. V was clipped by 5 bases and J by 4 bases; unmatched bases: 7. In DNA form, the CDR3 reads TGCGCCAGCAGGGATGACAGGGGATCAGAGACCCAGTACTTC. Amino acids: CASRDDRGSETQYF. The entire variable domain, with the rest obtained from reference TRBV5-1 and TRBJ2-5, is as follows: KAGVTQTPRYLIKTRGQQVTLSCSPISGHRSVSWYQQTPGQGLQFLFEYFSETQRNKGNFPGRFSGRQFSNSRSEMNVSTLELGDSALYLCASRDDRGSETQYFGPGTRLLVL.

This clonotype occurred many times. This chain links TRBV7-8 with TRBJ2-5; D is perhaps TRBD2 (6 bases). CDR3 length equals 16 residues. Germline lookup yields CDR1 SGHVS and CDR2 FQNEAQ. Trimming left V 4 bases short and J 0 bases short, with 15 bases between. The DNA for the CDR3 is TGTGCCAGCAGCTCCCGACGGAGGGCGGACCAAGAGACCCAGTACTTC. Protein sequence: CASSSRRRADQETQYF.

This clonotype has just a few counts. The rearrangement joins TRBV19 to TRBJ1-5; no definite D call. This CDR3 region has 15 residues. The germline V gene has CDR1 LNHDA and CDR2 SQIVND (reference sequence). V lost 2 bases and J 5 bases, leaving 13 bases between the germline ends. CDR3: CASSITGTADQPQHF. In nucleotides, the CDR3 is TGTGCCAGTAGTATAACTGGAACAGCGGATCAGCCCCAGCATTTT.

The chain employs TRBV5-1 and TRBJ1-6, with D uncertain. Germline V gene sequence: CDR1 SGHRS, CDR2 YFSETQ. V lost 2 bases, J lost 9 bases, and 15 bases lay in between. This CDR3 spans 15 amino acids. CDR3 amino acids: CASSFLNSRGSPLHF. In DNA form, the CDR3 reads TGCGCCAGCAGCTTTTTAAACTCAAGAGGTTCACCCCTCCACTTT.

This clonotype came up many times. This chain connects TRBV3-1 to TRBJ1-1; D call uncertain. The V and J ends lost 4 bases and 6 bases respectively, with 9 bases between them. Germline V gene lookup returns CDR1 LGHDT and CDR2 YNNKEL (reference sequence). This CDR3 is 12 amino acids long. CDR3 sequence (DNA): TGTGCCAGCAGCCGCCTGGACGCTGAAGCTTTCTTT. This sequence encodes CASSRLDAEAFF.

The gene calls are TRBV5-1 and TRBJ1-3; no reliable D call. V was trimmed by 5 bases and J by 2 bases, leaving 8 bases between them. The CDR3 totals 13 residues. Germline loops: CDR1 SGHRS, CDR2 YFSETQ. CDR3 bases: TGCGCCAGCAGATCTGGGACTGGAAACACCATATATTTT. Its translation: CASRSGTGNTIYF.

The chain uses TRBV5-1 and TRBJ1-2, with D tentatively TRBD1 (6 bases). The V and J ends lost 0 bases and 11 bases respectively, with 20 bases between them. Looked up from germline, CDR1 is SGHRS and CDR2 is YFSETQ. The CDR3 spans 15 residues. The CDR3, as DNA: TGCGCCAGCAGCTTGGCCTTTTCAGGGGCCGATTTTTACACCTTC. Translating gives CASSLAFSGADFYTF.

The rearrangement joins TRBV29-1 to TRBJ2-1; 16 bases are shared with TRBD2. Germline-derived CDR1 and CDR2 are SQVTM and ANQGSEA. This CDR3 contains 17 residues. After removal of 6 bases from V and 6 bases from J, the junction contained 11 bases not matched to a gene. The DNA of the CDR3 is TGCAGCGTGAGCGGGACTAGCGGGGGGGCCCCGGCCAATGAGCAGTTCTTC. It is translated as CSVSGTSGGAPANEQFF.

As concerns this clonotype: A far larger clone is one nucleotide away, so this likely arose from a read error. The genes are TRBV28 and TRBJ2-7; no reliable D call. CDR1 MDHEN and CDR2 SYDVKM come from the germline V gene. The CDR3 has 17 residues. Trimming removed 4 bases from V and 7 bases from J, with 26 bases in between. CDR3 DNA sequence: TGTGCCAGCAGTTCCATGGCTCAAGGCGTACTCTACAATGAGCAGTACTTC. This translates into CASSSMAQGVLYNEQYF.

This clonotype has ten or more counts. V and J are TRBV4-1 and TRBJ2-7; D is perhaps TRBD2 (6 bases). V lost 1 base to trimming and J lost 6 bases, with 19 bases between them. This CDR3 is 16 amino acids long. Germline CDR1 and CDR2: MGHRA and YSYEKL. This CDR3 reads CASSQAAGRGDTEQYF. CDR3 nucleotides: TGCGCCAGCAGCCAAGCTGCGGGGAGAGGGGATACCGAGCAGTACTTC.

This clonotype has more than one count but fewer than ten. DNA of the CDR3: TGCGCCAGCAGCCAAGCGCGACTAGCGGGTCCCACAGATACGCAGTATTTT. Translated: CASSQARLAGPTDTQYF. The chain has TRBV4-3 and TRBJ2-3; 10 nucleotides align to TRBD2. V lost 1 base to trimming and J lost 2 bases; unmatched junction nucleotides: 6. The CDR3 consists of 17 residues. Germline V gene data show CDR1 as LGHNA and CDR2 as YSLEER.

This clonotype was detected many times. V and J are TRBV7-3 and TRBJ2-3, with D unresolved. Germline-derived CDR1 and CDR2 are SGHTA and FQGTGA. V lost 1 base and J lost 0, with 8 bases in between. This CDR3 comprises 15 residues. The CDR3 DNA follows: TGTGCCAGCAGCTTAAACGTGGGCAGCACAGATACGCAGTATTTT. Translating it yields CASSLNVGSTDTQYF.

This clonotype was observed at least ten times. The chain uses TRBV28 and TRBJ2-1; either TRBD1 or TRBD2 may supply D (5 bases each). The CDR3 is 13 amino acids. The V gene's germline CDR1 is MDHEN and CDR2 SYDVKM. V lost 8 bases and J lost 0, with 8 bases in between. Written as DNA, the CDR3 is TGTGCCAGCGGGGGTCCCTCCTACAATGAGCAGTTCTTC. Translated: CASGGPSYNEQFF. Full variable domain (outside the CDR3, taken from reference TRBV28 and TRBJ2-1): DVKVTQSSRYLVKRTGEKVFLECVQDMDHENMFWYRQDPGLGLRLIYFSYDVKMKEKGDIPEGYSVSREKKERFSLILESASTNQTSMYLCASGGPSYNEQFFGPGTRLTVL.

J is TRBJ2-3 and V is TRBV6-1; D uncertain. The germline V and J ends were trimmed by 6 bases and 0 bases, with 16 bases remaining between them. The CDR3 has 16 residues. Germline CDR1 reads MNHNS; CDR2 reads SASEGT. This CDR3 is CASSTNSFPSTDTQYF. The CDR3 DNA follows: TGTGCCAGCAGCACTAATTCATTCCCTAGCACAGATACGCAGTATTTT.

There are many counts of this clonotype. The CDR3 nucleotides read TGTGCCAGCAGCGACGACAGGGCGGAGACCCAGTACTTC. This sequence encodes CASSDDRAETQYF. The chain joins TRBV6-1 to TRBJ2-5; 7 bases are shared with TRBD1. Trimming removed 6 bases from V and 5 bases from J; junction bases left unmatched: 6. In germline, CDR1 is MNHNS, CDR2 SASEGT. This CDR3 comprises 13 residues.

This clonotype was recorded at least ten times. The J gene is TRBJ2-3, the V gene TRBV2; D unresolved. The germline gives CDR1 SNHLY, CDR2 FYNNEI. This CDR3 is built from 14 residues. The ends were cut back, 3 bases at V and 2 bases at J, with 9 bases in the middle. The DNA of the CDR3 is TGTGCCAGCAGTGAGCGTCAGTTCACAGATACGCAGTATTTT. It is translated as CASSERQFTDTQYF.

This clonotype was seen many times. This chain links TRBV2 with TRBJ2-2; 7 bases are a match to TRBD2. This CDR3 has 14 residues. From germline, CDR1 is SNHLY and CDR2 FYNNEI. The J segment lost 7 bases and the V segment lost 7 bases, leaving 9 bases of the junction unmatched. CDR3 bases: TGTGCCAGCAAGCGGGACGCCGACGGCGGGGAGCTGTTTTTT. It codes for CASKRDADGGELFF.

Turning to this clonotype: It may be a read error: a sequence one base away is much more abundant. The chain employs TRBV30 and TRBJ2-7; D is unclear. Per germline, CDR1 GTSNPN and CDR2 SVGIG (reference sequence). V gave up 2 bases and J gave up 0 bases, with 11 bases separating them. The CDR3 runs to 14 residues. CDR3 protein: CAWSPTASSYEQYF. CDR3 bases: TGTGCCTGGAGTCCCACGGCCAGCTCCTACGAGCAGTACTTC.

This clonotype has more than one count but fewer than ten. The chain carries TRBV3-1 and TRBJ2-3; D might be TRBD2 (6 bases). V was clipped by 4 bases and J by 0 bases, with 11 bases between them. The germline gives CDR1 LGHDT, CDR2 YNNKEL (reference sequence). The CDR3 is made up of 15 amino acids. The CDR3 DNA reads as TGTGCCAGCAGCCCGGACTACATCAGCACAGATACGCAGTATTTT. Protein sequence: CASSPDYISTDTQYF.

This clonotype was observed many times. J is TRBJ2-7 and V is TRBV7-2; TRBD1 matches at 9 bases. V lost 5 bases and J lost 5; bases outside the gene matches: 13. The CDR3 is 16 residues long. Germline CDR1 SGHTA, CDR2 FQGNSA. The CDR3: CASSPPSGTGKDEQYF. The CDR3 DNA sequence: TGTGCCAGCAGCCCCCCGTCCGGGACAGGGAAGGACGAGCAGTACTTC.